These 7 T cell receptor beta chains originate from one sample sequenced in a study of T cell clones after liver transplantation. This table comes from immunoSEQ multiplex PCR, and its TCRdb copy is limited to in-frame clones, with some not included. The repertoire holds roughly 40,000 clones, around 84% seen once, with 2% to 2.5% in the top ten. Source: CD4+ T cells from blood, taken 24 months after liver transplant. The receptors here all came from a human patient who received a liver transplant. A subset of T cells may come from the graft donor.

This clone has more than one count but fewer than ten. This chain uses TRBV9 with TRBJ1-5; tentatively, D is TRBD1 (5 bases). V dropped 3 bases and J dropped 4 bases, with 8 bases sitting between them. The CDR3 runs 13 residues. Germline loops: CDR1 SGDLS, CDR2 YYNGEE. The CDR3: CASSAEGNQPQHF. The DNA for the CDR3 is TGTGCCAGCAGCGCGGAGGGGAATCAGCCCCAGCATTTT.

This clone appeared a few times. The chain employs TRBV28 and TRBJ2-7; tentatively, D is TRBD1 (5 bases). The CDR3 runs to 13 residues. The germline V and J ends were trimmed by 10 bases and 2 bases, with 15 bases remaining between them. Germline CDR1 is MDHEN and CDR2 is SYDVKM. The CDR3 sequence is CAILRDGAYEQYF. As DNA, the CDR3 is TGTGCCATTCTCAGGGATGGGGCCTACGAGCAGTACTTC.

The V and J genes are TRBV4-2 and TRBJ2-1; TRBD1 agrees at 7 bases. Looked up from germline, CDR1 is LGHNA and CDR2 is YNFKEQ. CDR3 length: 14 amino acids. After removal of 1 base from V and 9 bases from J, the junction contained 6 bases not matched to a gene. The CDR3 DNA sequence: TGTGCCAGCAGCCAAGTTACAGGGGAACCTGAGCAGTTCTTC. This encodes CASSQVTGEPEQFF.

V is TRBV5-5 and J is TRBJ2-7, with TRBD1 matching over 7 bases. The CDR3 loop spans 16 amino acids. Per germline, CDR1 SGHKS and CDR2 YYEKEE (reference sequence). V dropped 4 bases and J dropped 3; count of bases not matched to a gene: 13. The CDR3 loop reads CASSPGTAPSIYEQYF. The CDR3 region has the DNA TGTGCCAGCAGCCCCGGGACAGCCCCTTCGATCTACGAGCAGTACTTC.

The chain links TRBV6-1 to TRBJ1-1; D might be TRBD1 (6 bases). The V end lost 3 bases, the J end lost 6 bases, and 14 bases lay between the germline ends. The CDR3 runs to 14 residues. The germline CDR1 and CDR2 sequences are MNHNS and SASEGT. The DNA of the CDR3 is TGTGCCAGCAGTGACATTATACAGGGCGCTGAAGCTTTCTTT. Its translation is CASSDIIQGAEAFF.

This clone was observed once. This rearrangement joins TRBV6-5 to TRBJ2-7; D is uncertain. The germline gives CDR1 MNHEY, CDR2 SVGAGI. The CDR3 is made up of 15 amino acids. V lost 0 bases to trimming and J lost 4 bases, with 13 bases between them. In DNA, the CDR3 is TGTGCCAGCAGTTACTCGGGATTCTGGAAATACGAGCAGTACTTC. Translating gives CASSYSGFWKYEQYF.

The chain links TRBV6-1 to TRBJ2-1; 8 nucleotides line up with TRBD2. This CDR3 spans 13 amino acids. V gave up 8 bases and J gave up 5 bases; unmatched junction bases: 5. Germline CDR1 MNHNS, CDR2 SASEGT. CDR3 loop: CASRGGQDNEQFF. DNA for the CDR3: TGTGCCAGCCGGGGGGGGCAGGACAATGAGCAGTTCTTC.